This T cell receptor beta chain is from a study of shared clonotypes between healthy human individuals. This CDR3 comprises 13 residues. Germline V gene lookup returns CDR1 GTSNPN and CDR2 SVGIG (reference sequence). V was trimmed by 6 bases and J by 3 bases, leaving 14 bases between them. Produced via immunoSEQ multiplex PCR; TCRdb's table is partial and in-frame only. The data hold 2.5 million or so clones, with around nine tenths observed a single time. The TCR comes from a man aged 18 to 35 in good health. The chain couples TRBV30 to TRBJ1-2; D is unclear. The sample was naive CD4+ T cells sorted from blood. Subset specified: CD45RA+ positively selected. For the CDR3, the DNA is TGTGCCTGCACTCCGACGGGCGACTATGGCTACACCTTC. Its protein product is CACTPTGDYGYTF.